This T cell receptor beta chain is from a study of blood T cell repertoires in COVID-19. Study context: Researchers got acute and convalescent COVID-19 samples from the United States, Italy and Spain. Sample material is recorded as cDNA or gDNA derived from T cells, B-cell-depleted T cells, or PBMCs.

This table comes from immunoSEQ multiplex PCR, and its TCRdb copy is limited to in-frame clones, with some not included. Of about 73,000 clones in the sample, about 79% were seen once. Germline CDR1 and CDR2: SGHRS and YFSETQ. This CDR3 region has 13 residues. V lost 4 bases, J lost 1 base, and 9 bases lay in between. This sequence joins TRBV5-1 and TRBJ2-7, with a possible D match to TRBD2 (5 bases). The TCR sequence derives from an older woman with acute or convalescent COVID-19. Sequencing was done on a sample of peripheral blood. The CDR3 DNA reads as TGCGCCAGCAGCGACGGACTTTCCTACGAGCAGTACTTC. Protein: CASSDGLSYEQYF. Drawing the rest from reference TRBV5-1 and TRBJ2-7, the complete variable domain is KAGVTQTPRYLIKTRGQQVTLSCSPISGHRSVSWYQQTPGQGLQFLFEYFSETQRNKGNFPGRFSGRQFSNSRSEMNVSTLELGDSALYLCASSDGLSYEQYFGPGTRLTVT.